Below are 5 T cell receptor beta chains sequenced from a single sample in a study of T-cell reconstitution after alpha-beta-depleted transplantation in children. Library preparation (for TCRbeta) was performed with unique molecular identifiers. TCRdb re-derived calls from the PCR reads in MiXCR, one entry per CDR3 protein. The sample records more than 400,000 distinct CDR3 sequences, 10% to 12% being singletons. The material was PBMCs, mostly from graft donor cells, obtained 180 days after TCRalphabeta/CD19-depleted stem cell transplant. These receptors were obtained from a female patient between 2 and 15 years old who had a stem cell transplant for aplastic anemia, so the T cells may come from the graft donor.

A few counts support this clonotype. The J gene is TRBJ2-3, the V gene TRBV5-1; maybe TRBD2 (5 bases). Per germline, CDR1 SGHRS and CDR2 YFSETQ. V lost 3 bases and J 0 bases, leaving 17 bases between the germline ends. The length of the CDR3 is 17 residues. The DNA for the CDR3 is TGCGCCAGCAGCTCCGCTTTTGAGCGGCCTAGCACAGATACGCAGTATTTT. Translated: CASSSAFERPSTDTQYF.

The V and J genes are TRBV7-9 and TRBJ2-1, with a tentative D call TRBD2 (6 bases). Trimming left V 7 bases short and J 0 bases short, with 13 bases between. The CDR3 is 15 residues long. CDR1 SEHNR and CDR2 FQNEAQ come from the germline V gene (reference sequence). CDR3 sequence reads: CASILSSGSYNEQFF. CDR3 coding DNA: TGTGCCAGCATCCTTAGTAGCGGCTCCTACAATGAGCAGTTCTTC.

J is TRBJ2-1 and V is TRBV7-2; D may be TRBD2 (6 bases). The CDR3 spans 15 residues. Germline values: CDR1 SGHTA, CDR2 FQGNSA. V was trimmed by 5 bases and J by 0 bases, leaving 11 bases between them. CDR3 protein: CASSHVGGSYNEQFF. The DNA of the CDR3 is TGTGCCAGCAGCCATGTGGGGGGCTCCTACAATGAGCAGTTCTTC.

The genes are TRBV20-1 and TRBJ2-7; 9 bases align to TRBD1. The CDR3 covers 12 residues. Trimming at V came to 4 bases and at J to 4 bases, leaving 2 bases not matched to a gene. Looked up from germline, CDR1 is DFQATT and CDR2 is SNEGSKA (reference sequence). The CDR3 here is CSAKGQGYEQYF. CDR3 DNA sequence: TGCAGTGCTAAGGGACAGGGTTACGAGCAGTACTTC.

The table lists this clonotype with a few counts. The J gene is TRBJ2-7, the V gene TRBV20-1, with 11 bases aligning to TRBD1. This CDR3 has 15 residues. Losses at the gene ends were 0 bases for V and 4 bases for J; bases not matched to a gene: 5. From germline, CDR1 is DFQATT and CDR2 SNEGSKA (reference sequence). The CDR3 region is CSARDPGQGDYEQYF. The CDR3 region has the DNA TGCAGTGCTAGAGACCCGGGACAGGGGGATTACGAGCAGTACTTC.